This T cell receptor (beta chain) came from a study of shared clonotypes between healthy human individuals. Study conclusions and caveats: An effect of sequencing depth on clonotype sharing among donors was expected.

This CDR3 has 12 amino acids. Between the trimmed V and J ends, which lost 2 bases and 6 bases, there was a span of 5 bases. CDR1 and CDR2 (germline): SGDLS, YYNGEE. For this clone: Antigen: not known.

Several immunoSEQ plates held equal portions of the genomic DNA taken from each subset. Ten immunoSEQ deep assay plates were used to sequence unsorted PBMC DNA. Sequencing was performed with immunoSEQ multiplex PCR; in TCRdb, only in-frame clones are kept and a portion is missing. The table has under 600,000 clones, about 80% seen once; the top ten hold 12%. This rearrangement joins TRBV9 to TRBJ2-2; D call uncertain. The material sequenced was PBMCs. This TCR came from a woman aged 40 to 50 in good health. Some clones in this sample may be carry-over from other donors' samples. CDR3 in DNA: TGTGCCAGCAGCGTCGGGTCCGGGGAGCTGTTTTTT. Encoded protein: CASSVGSGELFF.